This T cell receptor (beta chain) was identified during a study of T cells after posttransplantation cyclophosphamide. Study-wide findings and caveats: Tissue-infiltrating T cells from skin or gut overlapped little with blood T cells. Later post-transplant blood repertoires were often dominated by donor CD8+ memory clones.

A marrow graft followed busulfan-fludarabine conditioning, with cyclophosphamide on days +3 and +4. The CDR3 is 10 amino acids. Between the trimmed V and J ends, which lost 5 bases and 9 bases, there was a span of 8 bases. From germline, CDR1 is MNHNY and CDR2 SVGAGI (reference sequence). With regard to this clone: As yet, its antigen is unknown.

The data were produced by immunoSEQ multiplex PCR, yet TCRdb's version contains in-frame clones alone and is incomplete. Of approximately 12,000 clones in the sample, roughly 2% were seen once. This TCR came from a male patient between 25 and 39 years old who received an allogeneic stem cell transplant from a related donor, was CMV-positive, and had no GVHD. Some T cells may be transferred from the graft donor. The chain is built from TRBV6-6 and TRBJ2-7, with D perhaps TRBD2 (5 bases). This sample comprised PBMCs, obtained after allogeneic stem cell transplant with posttransplant cyclophosphamide. This chain's CDR3 is CASSGSGQYF. The CDR3 nucleotides read TGTGCCAGCAGTGGGAGTGGGCAGTACTTC.